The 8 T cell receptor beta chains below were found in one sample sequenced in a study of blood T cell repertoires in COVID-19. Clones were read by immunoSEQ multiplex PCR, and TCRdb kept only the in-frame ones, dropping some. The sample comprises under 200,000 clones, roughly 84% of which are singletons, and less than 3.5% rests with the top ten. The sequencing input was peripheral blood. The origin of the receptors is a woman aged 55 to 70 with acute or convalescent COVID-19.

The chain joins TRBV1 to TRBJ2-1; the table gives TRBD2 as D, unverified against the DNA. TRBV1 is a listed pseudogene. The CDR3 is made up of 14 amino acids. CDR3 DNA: TGCACCAGCAGCCAGCGGGCCCCACACAATGAGCAGTTCTTC. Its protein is CTSSQRAPHNEQFF.

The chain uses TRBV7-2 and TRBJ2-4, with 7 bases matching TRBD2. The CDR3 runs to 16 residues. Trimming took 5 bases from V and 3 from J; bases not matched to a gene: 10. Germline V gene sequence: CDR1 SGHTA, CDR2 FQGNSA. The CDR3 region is CASSPRLGGGKNIQYF. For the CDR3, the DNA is TGTGCCAGCAGCCCGCGACTTGGGGGGGGCAAAAACATTCAGTACTTC.

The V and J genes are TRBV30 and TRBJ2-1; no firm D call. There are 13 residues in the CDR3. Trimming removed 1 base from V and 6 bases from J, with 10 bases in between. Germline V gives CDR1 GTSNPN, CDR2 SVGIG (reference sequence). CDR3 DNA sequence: TGTGCCTGGAGTGAGAGGATAGGCAATGAGCAGTTCTTC. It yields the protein CAWSERIGNEQFF.

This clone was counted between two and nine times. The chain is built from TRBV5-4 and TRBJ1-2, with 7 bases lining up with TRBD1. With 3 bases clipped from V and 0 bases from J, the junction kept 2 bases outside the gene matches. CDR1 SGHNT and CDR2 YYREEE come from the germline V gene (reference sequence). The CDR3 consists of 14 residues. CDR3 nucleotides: TGTGCCAGCAGCTCCGGGACAGCTAACTATGGCTACACCTTC. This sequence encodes CASSSGTANYGYTF.

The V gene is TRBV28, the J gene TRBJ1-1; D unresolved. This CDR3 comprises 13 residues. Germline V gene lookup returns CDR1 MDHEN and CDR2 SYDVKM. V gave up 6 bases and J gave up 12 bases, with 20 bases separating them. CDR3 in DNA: TGTGCCAGCAGATATCAGGTCCCTAAGGAAACTTTCTTT. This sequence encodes CASRYQVPKETFF.

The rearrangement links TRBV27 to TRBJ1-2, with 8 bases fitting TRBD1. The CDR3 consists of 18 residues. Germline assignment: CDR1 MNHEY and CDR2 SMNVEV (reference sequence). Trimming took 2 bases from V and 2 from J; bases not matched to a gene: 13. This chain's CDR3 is CASSLQTAGGINNYGYTF. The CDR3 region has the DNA TGTGCCAGCAGTTTACAAACCGCAGGGGGCATTAACAACTATGGCTACACCTTC.

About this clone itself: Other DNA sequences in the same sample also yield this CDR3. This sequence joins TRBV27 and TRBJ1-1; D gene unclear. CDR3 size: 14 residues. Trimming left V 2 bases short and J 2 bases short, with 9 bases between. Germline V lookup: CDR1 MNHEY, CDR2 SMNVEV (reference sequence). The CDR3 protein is CASSLLGENTEAFF. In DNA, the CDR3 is TGTGCCAGCAGTTTACTCGGGGAAAACACTGAAGCTTTCTTT.

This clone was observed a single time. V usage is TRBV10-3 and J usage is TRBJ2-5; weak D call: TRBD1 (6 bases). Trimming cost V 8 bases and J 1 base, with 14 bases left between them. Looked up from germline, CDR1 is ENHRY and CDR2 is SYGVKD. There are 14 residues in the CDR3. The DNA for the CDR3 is TGTGCCATCTCAGTGGGGGCAGTCCAAGAGACCCAGTACTTC. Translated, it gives CAISVGAVQETQYF.